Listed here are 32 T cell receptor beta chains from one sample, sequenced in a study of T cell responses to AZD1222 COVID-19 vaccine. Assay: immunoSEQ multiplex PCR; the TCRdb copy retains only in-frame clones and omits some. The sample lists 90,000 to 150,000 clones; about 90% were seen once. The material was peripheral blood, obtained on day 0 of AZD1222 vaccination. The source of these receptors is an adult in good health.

The CDR3 DNA is TGTGCCAGCTCTCCTAGCGGGAGGGCTTGGTACTTC. Translating it yields CASSPSGRAWYF. The chain joins TRBV2 to TRBJ2-7; TRBD2 agrees at 12 bases. V gave up 8 bases and J gave up 12 bases; unmatched junction bases: 8. The CDR3 is 12 residues long. Germline V gene data show CDR1 as SNHLY and CDR2 as FYNNEI.

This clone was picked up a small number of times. The CDR3 DNA reads as TGTGCCAGCAGCCCGGGGGCCTTACTGGATACGCAGTATTTT. It codes for CASSPGALLDTQYF. This rearrangement joins TRBV13 to TRBJ2-3; TRBD1 or TRBD2 may be the D gene (6 bases each). Trimming cost V 5 bases and J 6 bases, with 15 bases left between them. In germline, CDR1 is PRHDT, CDR2 FYEKMQ (reference sequence). CDR3 size: 14 residues. The variable domain in full, with the rest retrieved from reference TRBV13 and TRBJ2-3, is AAGVIQSPRHLIKEKRETATLKCYPIPRHDTVYWYQQGPGQDPQFLISFYEKMQSDKGSIPDRFSAQQFSDYHSELNMSSLELGDSALYFCASSPGALLDTQYFGPGTRLTVL.

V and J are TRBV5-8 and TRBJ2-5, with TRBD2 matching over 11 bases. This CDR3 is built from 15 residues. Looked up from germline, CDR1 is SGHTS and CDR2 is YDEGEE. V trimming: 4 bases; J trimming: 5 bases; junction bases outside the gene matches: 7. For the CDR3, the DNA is TGTGCCAGCAGCGGGGGACTAGCGGCACTGGAGACCCAGTACTTC. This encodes CASSGGLAALETQYF.

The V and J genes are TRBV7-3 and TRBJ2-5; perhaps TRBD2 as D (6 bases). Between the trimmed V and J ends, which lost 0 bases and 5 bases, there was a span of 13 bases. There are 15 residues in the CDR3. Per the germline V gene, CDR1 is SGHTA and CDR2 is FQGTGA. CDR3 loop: CASSLTTIAGETQYF. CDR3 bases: TGTGCCAGCAGCTTAACAACAATCGCGGGGGAGACCCAGTACTTC.

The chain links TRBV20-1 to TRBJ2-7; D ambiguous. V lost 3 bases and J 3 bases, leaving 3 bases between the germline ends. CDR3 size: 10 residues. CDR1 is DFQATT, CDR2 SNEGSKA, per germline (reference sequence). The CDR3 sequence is CSARNYEQYF. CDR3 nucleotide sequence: TGCAGTGCTAGGAACTACGAGCAGTACTTC.

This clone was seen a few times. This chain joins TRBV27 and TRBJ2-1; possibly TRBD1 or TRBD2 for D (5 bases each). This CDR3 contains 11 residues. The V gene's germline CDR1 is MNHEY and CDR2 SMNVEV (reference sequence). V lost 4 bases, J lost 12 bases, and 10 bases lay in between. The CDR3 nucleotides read TGTGCCAGCAGTTGGGGCCGGGGGCAGTTCTTC. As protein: CASSWGRGQFF.

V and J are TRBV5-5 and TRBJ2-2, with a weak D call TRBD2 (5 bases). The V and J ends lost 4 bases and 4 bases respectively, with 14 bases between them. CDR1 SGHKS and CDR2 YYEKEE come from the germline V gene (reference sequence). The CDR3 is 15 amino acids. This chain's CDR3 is CASSPGIRTTGELFF. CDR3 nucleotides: TGTGCCAGCAGCCCCGGGATCAGGACCACCGGGGAGCTGTTTTTT.

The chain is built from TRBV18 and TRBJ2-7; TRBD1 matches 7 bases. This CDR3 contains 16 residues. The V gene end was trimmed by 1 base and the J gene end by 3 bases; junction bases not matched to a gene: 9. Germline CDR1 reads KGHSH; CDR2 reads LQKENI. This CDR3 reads CASSPRQGVLFYEQYF. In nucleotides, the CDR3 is TGTGCCAGCTCACCACGACAGGGTGTCCTCTTCTACGAGCAGTACTTC.

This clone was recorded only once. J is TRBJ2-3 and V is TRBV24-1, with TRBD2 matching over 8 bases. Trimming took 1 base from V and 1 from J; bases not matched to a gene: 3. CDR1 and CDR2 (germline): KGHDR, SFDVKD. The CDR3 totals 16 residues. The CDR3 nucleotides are TGTGCCACCAGTGATTTCCCAGCGGGAGGCACAGATACGCAGTATTTT. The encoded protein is CATSDFPAGGTDTQYF.

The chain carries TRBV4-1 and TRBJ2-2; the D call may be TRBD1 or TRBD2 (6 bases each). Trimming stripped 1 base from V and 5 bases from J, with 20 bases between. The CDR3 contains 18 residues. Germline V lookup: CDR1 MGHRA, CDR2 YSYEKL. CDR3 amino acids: CASSQAGGPFAGTGELFF. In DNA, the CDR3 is TGCGCCAGCAGCCAAGCCGGGGGCCCATTCGCGGGGACCGGGGAGCTGTTTTTT.

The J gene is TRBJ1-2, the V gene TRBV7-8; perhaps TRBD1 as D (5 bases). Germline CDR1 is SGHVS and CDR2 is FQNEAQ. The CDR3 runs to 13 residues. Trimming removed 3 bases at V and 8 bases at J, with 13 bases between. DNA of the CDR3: TGTGCCAGCAGCTTCGGGGGGAAGGACGGCTACACCTTC. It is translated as CASSFGGKDGYTF.

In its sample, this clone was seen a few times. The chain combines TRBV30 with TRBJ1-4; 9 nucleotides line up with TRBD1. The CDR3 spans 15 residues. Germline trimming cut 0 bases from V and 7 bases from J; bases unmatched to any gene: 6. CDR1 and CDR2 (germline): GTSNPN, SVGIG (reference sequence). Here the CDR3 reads CAWSVRGQGTEKLFF. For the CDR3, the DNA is TGTGCCTGGAGTGTACGTGGACAGGGGACTGAAAAACTGTTTTTT.

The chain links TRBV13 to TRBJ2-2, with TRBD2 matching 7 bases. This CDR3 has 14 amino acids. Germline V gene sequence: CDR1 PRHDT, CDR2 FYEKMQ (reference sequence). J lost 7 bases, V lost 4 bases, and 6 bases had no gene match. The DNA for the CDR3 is TGTGCCAGCAGCTCCCAGGGAGGGAACGGGGAGCTGTTTTTT. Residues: CASSSQGGNGELFF.

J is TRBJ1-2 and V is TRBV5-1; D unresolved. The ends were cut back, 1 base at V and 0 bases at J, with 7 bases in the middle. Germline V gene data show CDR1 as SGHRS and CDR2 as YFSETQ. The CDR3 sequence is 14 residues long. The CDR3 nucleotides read TGCGCCAGCAGCTTGAGGGAAGCTAACTATGGCTACACCTTC. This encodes CASSLREANYGYTF.

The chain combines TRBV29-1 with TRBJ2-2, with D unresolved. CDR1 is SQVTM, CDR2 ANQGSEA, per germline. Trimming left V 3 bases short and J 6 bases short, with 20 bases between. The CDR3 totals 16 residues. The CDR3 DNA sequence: TGCAGCGTTGATATCTCAGGCGCCGGGTTATCCGGGGAGCTGTTTTTT. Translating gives CSVDISGAGLSGELFF.

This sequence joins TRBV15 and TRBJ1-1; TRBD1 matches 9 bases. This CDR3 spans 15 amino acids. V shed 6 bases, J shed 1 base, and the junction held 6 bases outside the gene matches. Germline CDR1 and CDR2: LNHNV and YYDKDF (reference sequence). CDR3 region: CATSPGTGPNTEAFF. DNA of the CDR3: TGTGCCACCAGTCCCGGGACAGGGCCGAACACTGAAGCTTTCTTT.

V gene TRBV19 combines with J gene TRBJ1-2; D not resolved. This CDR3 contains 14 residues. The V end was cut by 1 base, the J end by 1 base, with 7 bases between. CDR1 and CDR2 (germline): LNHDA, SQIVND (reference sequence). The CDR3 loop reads CASSIAEVNYGYTF. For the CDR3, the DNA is TGTGCCAGTAGTATAGCGGAGGTTAACTATGGCTACACCTTC.

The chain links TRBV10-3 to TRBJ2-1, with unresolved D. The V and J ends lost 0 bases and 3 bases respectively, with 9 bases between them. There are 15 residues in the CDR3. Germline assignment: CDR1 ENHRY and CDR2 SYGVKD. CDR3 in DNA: TGTGCCATCAGTGAGTCCCAGTTACTCTACAATGAGCAGTTCTTC. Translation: CAISESQLLYNEQFF.

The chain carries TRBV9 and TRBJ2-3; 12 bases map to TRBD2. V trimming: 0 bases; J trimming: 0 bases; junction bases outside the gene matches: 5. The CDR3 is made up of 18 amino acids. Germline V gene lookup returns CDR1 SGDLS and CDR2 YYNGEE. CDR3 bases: TGTGCCAGCAGCGTAGCTACTAGCGGGGGGTCTAGCACAGATACGCAGTATTTT. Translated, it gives CASSVATSGGSSTDTQYF.

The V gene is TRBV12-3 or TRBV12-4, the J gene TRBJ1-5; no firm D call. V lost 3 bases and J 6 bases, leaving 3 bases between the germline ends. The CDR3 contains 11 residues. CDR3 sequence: CASSLGQPQHF. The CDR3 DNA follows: TGTGCCAGCAGTTTGGGTCAGCCCCAGCATTTT.

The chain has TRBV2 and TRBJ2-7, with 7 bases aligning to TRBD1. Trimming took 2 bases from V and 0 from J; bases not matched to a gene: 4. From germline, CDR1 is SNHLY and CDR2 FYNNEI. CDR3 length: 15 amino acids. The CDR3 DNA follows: TGTGCCAGCAGTGAACTCCGGGACAGCTCCTACGAGCAGTACTTC. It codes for CASSELRDSSYEQYF.

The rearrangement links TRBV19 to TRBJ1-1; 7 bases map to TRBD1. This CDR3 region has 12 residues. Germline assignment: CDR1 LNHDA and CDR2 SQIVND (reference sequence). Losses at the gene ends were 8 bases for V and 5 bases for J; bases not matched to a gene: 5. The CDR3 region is CASYDRETEAFF. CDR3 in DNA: TGTGCCAGTTACGACAGGGAGACTGAAGCTTTCTTT.

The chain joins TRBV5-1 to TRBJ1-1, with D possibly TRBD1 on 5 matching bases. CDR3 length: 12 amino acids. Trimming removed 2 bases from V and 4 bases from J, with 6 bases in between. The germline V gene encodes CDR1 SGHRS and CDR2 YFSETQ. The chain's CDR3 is CASSFGGTEAFF. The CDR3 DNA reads TGCGCCAGCAGCTTCGGGGGCACTGAAGCTTTCTTT.

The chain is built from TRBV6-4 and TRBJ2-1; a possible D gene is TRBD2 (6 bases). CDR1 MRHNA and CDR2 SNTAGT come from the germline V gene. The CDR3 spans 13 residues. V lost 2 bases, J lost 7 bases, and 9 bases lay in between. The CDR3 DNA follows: TGTGCCAGCAGTGACGGGGGGTGGAATGAGCAGTTCTTC. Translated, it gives CASSDGGWNEQFF.

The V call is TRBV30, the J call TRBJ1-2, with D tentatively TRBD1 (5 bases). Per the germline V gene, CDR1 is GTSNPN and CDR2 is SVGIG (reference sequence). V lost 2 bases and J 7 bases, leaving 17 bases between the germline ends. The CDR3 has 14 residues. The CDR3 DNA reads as TGTGCCTGGAGTTCGGTAGGGGCCTCCCCTGGCTACACCTTC. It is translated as CAWSSVGASPGYTF. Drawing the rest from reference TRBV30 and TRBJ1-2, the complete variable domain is SQTIHQWPATLVQPVGSPLSLECTVEGTSNPNLYWYRQAAGRGLQLLFYSVGIGQISSEVPQNLSASRPQDRQFILSSKKLLLSDSGFYLCAWSSVGASPGYTFGSGTRLTVV.

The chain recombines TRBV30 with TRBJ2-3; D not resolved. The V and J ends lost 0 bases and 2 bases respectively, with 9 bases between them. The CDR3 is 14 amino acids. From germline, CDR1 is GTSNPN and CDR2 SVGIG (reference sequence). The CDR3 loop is CAWSVSRHTDTQYF. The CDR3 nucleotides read TGTGCCTGGAGTGTAAGTCGGCACACAGATACGCAGTATTTT.

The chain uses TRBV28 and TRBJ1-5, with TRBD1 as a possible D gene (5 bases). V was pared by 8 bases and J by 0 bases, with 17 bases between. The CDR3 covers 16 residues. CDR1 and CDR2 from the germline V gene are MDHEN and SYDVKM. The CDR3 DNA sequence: TGTGCCAGCCGATCTGGGACGAGAAATAGCAATCAGCCCCAGCATTTT. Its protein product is CASRSGTRNSNQPQHF.

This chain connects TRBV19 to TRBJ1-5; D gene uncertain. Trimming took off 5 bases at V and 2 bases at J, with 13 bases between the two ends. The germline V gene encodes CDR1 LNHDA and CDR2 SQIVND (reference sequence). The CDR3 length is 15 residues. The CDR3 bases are TGTGCCAGTAGTCTGGGAGGGCCGGGCAATCAGCCCCAGCATTTT. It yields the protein CASSLGGPGNQPQHF.

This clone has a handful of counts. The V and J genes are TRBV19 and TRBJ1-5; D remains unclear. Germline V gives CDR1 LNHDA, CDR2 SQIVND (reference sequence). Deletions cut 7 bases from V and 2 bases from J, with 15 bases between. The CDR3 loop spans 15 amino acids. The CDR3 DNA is TGTGCCAGTAAAGAAGGGAGGTCCCGCAATCAGCCCCAGCATTTT. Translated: CASKEGRSRNQPQHF.

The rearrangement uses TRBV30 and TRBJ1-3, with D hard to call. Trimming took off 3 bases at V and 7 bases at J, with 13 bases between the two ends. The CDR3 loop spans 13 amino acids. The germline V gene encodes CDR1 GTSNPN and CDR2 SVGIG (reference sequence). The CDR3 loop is CAWRGVFQNTIYF. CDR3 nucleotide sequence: TGTGCCTGGAGAGGAGTTTTCCAGAACACCATATATTTT.

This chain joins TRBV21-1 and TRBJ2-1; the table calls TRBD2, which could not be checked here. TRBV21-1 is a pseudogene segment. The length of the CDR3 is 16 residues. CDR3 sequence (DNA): TGTGCCAGCAGCATAAGGCTAGCTACTTCCGACAATGAGCAGTTCTTC. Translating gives CASSIRLATSDNEQFF.

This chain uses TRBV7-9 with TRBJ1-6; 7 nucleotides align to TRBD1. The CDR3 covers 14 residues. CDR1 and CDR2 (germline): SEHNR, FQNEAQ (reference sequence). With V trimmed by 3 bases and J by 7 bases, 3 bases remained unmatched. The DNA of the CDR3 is TGTGCCAGCAGCTTTTCGGACAGGAATTCACCCCTCCACTTT. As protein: CASSFSDRNSPLHF.